This T cell receptor (beta chain) was sequenced during a study of blood T cell repertoires in COVID-19. Sequencing used immunoSEQ multiplex PCR; TCRdb keeps in-frame clones, though not all of them. The sample lists around 220,000 clones, approximately 81% seen once, with less than 11% in the top ten. The length of the CDR3 is 17 residues. Germline CDR1 is SGHTS and CDR2 is YDEGEE. Deletions cut 1 base from V and 5 bases from J, with 19 bases between. The chain joins TRBV5-8 to TRBJ2-1; D might be TRBD1 (6 bases). Source material: peripheral blood. This sequence was found in a woman aged 80 or over with acute or convalescent COVID-19. CDR3 region: CASSLWGLSRADNEQFF. CDR3 DNA: TGTGCCAGCAGCTTGTGGGGGCTTTCCAGAGCGGACAATGAGCAGTTCTTC. The full variable domain, with the rest looked up from reference TRBV5-8 and TRBJ2-1, is EAGVTQSPTHLIKTRGQQATLRCSPISGHTSVYWYQQALGLGLQFLLWYDEGEERNRGNFPPRFSGRQFPNYSSELNVNALELEDSALYLCASSLWGLSRADNEQFFGPGTRLTVL.